This T cell receptor beta chain was recovered during a study of blood T cell repertoires in COVID-19. Sequenced by immunoSEQ multiplex PCR; TCRdb stores in-frame clones only, minus some. There are about 240,000 clones in the sample; around 87% occur only once, and about 3.3% lies in the top ten. Germline V CDR1 and CDR2: SSHAT, FNYEAQ (reference sequence). The CDR3 extends over 18 amino acids. Adults between about 18 and 95 years of age took part from fewer than 30 US areas. Concerning this clone: Compared with germline, one end of the junction differs, possibly owing to a read error.

The receptor's source is a woman aged 40 to 50 with acute COVID-19. The rearrangement joins TRBV7-7 to TRBJ2-1; TRBD2 matches 10 bases. The sample comprised PBMCs or T cells enriched from blood (not recorded which). DNA for the CDR3: TGTGCTAGCAGCCGGGGCGGTTTAGGAGCGGGAGGGCCTTATGAGCAGTTCTTC. It translates to CASSRGGLGAGGPYEQFF.